Sequencing of this TCR beta chain was carried out in a study of T cell clones after liver transplantation. Overall study: Third-party-reactive TCRbeta sequences from pre-transplant mixed lymphocyte reactions served as antigen-independent comparators.

This CDR3 has 14 amino acids. V was pared by 5 bases and J by 4 bases, with 14 bases between. CDR1 is SGHVS, CDR2 FNYEAQ, per germline. Sequencing used immunoSEQ multiplex PCR; TCRdb keeps in-frame clones, though not all of them. The table has about 80,000 clones, around four fifths seen once. The sample holds one count of this clone. This chain connects TRBV7-6 to TRBJ1-1, with D maybe TRBD1 (5 bases). Sequenced here: CD4+ T cells from blood, sampled roughly 3.5 years after liver transplant. The receptor was derived from a human patient who received a liver transplant. Some T cells may have come from the graft donor. The CDR3: CASSLVMGVTEAFF. The CDR3 DNA sequence: TGTGCCAGCAGCCTCGTAATGGGGGTCACTGAAGCTTTCTTT.